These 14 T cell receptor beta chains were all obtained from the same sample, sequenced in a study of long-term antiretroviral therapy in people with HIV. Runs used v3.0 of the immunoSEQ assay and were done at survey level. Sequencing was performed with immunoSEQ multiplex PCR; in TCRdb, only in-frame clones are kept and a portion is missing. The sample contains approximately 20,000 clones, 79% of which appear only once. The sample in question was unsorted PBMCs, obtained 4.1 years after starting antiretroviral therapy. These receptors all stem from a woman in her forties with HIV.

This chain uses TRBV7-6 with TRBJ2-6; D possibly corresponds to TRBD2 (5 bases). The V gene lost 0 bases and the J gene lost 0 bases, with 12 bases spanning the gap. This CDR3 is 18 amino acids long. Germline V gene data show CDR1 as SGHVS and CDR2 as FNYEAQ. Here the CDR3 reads CASSLAGNSASGANVLTF. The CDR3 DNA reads TGTGCCAGCAGCTTAGCCGGGAATTCCGCCTCTGGGGCCAACGTCCTGACTTTC.

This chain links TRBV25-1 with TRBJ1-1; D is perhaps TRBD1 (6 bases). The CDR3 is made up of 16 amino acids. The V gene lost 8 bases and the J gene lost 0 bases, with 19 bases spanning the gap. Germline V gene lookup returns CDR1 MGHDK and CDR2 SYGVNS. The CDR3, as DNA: TGTGCCAGCGGCCTAACACAGGGAAGGATGAACACTGAAGCTTTCTTT. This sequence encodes CASGLTQGRMNTEAFF.

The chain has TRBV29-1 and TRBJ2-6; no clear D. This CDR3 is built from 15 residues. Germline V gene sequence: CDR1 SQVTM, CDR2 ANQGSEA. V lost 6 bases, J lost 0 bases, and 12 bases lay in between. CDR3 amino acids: CSVFYPGSGANVLTF. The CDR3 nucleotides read TGCAGCGTGTTCTACCCAGGCTCTGGGGCCAACGTCCTGACTTTC. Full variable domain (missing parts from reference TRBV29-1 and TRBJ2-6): SAVISQKPSRDICQRGTSLTIQCQVDSQVTMMFWYRQQPGQSLTLIATANQGSEATYESGFVIDKFPISRPNLTFSTLTVSNMSPEDSSIYLCSVFYPGSGANVLTFGAGSRLTVL.

CDR3 amino acids: CASSLEEADTQYF. CDR3 coding DNA: TGTGCCAGCAGCTTAGAAGAGGCAGATACGCAGTATTTT. The rearrangement links TRBV11-3 to TRBJ2-3; D not resolved. This CDR3 is 13 amino acids long. The germline gives CDR1 SGHNT, CDR2 YENEEA. V shed 0 bases and J shed 4 bases, with 5 bases lying between them.

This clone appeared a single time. The DNA of the CDR3 is TGTGCCAGCAGCTTAGAATCTACCCTACCCCAAGAGACCCAGTACTTC. Translating it yields CASSLESTLPQETQYF. The chain links TRBV7-9 to TRBJ2-5; D is unclear. V lost 1 base and J 1 base, leaving 13 bases between the germline ends. The CDR3 length is 16 residues. CDR1 SEHNR and CDR2 FQNEAQ come from the germline V gene (reference sequence).

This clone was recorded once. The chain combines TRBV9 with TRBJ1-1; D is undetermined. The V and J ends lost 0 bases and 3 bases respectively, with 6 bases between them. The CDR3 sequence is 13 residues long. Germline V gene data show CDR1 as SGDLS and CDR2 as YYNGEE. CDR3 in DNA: TGTGCCAGCAGCGTAGCCGACTACACTGAAGCTTTCTTT. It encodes CASSVADYTEAFF.

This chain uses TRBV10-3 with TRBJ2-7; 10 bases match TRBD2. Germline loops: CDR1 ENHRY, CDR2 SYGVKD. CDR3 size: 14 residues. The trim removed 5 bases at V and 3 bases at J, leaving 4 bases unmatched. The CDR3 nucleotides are TGTGCCATCAGTCCCTCTAGCGGGAGCTACGAGCAGTACTTC. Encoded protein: CAISPSSGSYEQYF.

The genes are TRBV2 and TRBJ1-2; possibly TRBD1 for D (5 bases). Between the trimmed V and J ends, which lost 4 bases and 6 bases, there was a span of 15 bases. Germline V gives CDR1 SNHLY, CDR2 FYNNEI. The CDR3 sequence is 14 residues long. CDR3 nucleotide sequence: TGTGCCAGCAGTGCGTTGCGGAGACAGAATGGCTACACCTTC. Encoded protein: CASSALRRQNGYTF.

CDR3 nucleotide sequence: TGCGCCAGCAGCCCGGGACATTACACCGGGGAGCTGTTTTTT. Residues: CASSPGHYTGELFF. The genes are TRBV5-1 and TRBJ2-2, with D possibly matching TRBD1 (6 bases). V was pared by 4 bases and J by 3 bases, with 10 bases between. Germline values: CDR1 SGHRS, CDR2 YFSETQ. This CDR3 spans 14 amino acids.

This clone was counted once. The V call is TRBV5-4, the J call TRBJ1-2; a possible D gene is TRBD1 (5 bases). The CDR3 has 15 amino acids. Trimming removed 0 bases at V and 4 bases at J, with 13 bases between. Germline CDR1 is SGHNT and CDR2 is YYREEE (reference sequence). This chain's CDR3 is CASSLAAGGGYGYTF. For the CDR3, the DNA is TGTGCCAGCAGCTTGGCCGCGGGGGGGGGCTATGGCTACACCTTC.

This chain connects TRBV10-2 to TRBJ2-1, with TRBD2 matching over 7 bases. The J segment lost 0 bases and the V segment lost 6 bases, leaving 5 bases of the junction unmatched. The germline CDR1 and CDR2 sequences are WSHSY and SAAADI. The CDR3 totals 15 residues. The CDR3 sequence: CASRVAGSSYNEQFF. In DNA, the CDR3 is TGCGCCAGCAGGGTAGCGGGTAGCTCCTACAATGAGCAGTTCTTC.

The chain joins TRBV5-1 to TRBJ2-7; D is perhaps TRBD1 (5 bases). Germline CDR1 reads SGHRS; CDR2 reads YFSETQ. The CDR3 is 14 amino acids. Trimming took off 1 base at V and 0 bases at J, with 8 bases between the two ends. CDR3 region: CASSLQDTSYEQYF. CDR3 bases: TGCGCCAGCAGCTTGCAGGACACCTCCTACGAGCAGTACTTC.

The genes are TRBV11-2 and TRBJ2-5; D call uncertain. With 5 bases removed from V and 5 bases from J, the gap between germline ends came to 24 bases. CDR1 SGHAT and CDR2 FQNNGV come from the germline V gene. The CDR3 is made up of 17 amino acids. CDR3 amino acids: CASSPDQFSTRSETQYF. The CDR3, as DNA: TGTGCCAGCAGCCCAGATCAATTTAGTACCCGGTCGGAGACCCAGTACTTC.

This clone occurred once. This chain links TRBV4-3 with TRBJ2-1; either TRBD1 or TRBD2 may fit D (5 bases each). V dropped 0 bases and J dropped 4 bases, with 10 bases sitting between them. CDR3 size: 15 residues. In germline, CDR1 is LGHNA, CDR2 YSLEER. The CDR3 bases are TGCGCCAGCAGCCAAGACGAGGGGTTTTACAATGAGCAGTTCTTC. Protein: CASSQDEGFYNEQFF.